Below, 2 T cell receptor beta chains from the same sample are listed, as sequenced in a study of PD-1 blockade in mismatch repair-deficient tumors. TCRdb keeps only in-frame clones here, not all; method: immunoSEQ multiplex PCR. The repertoire has some 14,000 clones, roughly 84% of them found once; the top ten carry approximately 20%. For these receptors, no antigen is known. Indicated time point: approximately eleven-day in vitro stimulation with candidate neoantigen peptide 4. The sample here was cells cultured in vitro, taken from a patient treated with pembrolizumab. All receptors derive from an adult with mismatch repair-deficient cancer.

The chain joins TRBV9 to TRBJ2-7; maybe TRBD1 (6 bases). This CDR3 is 13 amino acids long. Trimming shortened V by 3 bases and J by 3 bases, and 10 bases separated the two germline ends. The germline V gene has CDR1 SGDLS and CDR2 YYNGEE. The CDR3 DNA is TGTGCCAGCAGCGAAGGGACAAACTACGAGCAGTACTTC. Its protein product is CASSEGTNYEQYF.

The rearrangement uses TRBV7-9 and TRBJ1-1; D gene ambiguous. The V end was cut by 7 bases, the J end by 1 base, with 13 bases between. The germline V gene encodes CDR1 SEHNR and CDR2 FQNEAQ (reference sequence). The length of the CDR3 is 14 residues. The CDR3 sequence: CASTPMGGNTEAFF. CDR3 nucleotide sequence: TGTGCCAGCACCCCGATGGGAGGGAACACTGAAGCTTTCTTT.